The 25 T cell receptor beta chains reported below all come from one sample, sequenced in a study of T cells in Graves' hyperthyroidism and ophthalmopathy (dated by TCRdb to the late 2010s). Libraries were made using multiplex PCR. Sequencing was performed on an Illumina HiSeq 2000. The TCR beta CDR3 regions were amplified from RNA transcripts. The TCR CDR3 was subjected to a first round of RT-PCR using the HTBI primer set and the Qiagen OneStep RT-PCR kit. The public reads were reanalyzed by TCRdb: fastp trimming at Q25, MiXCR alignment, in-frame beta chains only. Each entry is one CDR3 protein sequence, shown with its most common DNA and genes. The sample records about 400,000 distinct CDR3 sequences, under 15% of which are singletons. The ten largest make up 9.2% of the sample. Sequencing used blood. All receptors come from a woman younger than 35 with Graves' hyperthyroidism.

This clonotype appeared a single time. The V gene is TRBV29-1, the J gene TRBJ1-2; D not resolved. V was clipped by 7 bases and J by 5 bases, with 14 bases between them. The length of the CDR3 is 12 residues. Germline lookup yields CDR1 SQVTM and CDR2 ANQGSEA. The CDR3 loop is CSAFEGGYGYTF. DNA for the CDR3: TGCAGCGCGTTTGAGGGTGGGTATGGCTACACCTTC.

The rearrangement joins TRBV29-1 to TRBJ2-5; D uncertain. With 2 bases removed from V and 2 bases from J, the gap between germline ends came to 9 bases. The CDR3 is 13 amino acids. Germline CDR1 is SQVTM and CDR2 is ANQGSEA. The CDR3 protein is CSVESQAQETQYF. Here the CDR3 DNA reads TGCAGCGTTGAAAGTCAGGCTCAAGAGACCCAGTACTTC.

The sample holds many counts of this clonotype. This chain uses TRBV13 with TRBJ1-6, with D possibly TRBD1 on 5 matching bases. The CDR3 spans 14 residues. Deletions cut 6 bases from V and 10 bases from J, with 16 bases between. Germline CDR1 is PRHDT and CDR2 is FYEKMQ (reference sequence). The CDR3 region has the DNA TGTGCCAGCAGTTTGGACACCTCGGGGTCACCCCTCCACTTT. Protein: CASSLDTSGSPLHF.

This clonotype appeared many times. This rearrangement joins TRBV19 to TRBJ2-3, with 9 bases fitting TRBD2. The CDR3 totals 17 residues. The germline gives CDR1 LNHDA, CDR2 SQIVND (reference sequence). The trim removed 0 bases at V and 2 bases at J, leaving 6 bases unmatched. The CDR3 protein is CASSIDGTSGFTDTQYF. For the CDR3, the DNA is TGTGCCAGTAGTATAGATGGTACTAGCGGGTTCACAGATACGCAGTATTTT.

The CDR3 protein is CASTPQGLLNYGYTF. The CDR3 DNA sequence: TGTGCCAGCACCCCACAGGGGCTGTTGAACTATGGCTACACCTTC. This sequence joins TRBV9 and TRBJ1-2, with 7 bases identical to TRBD1. J gave up 2 bases and V 6 bases, and 10 bases lay outside the gene matches. The CDR3 runs to 15 residues. Germline values: CDR1 SGDLS, CDR2 YYNGEE.

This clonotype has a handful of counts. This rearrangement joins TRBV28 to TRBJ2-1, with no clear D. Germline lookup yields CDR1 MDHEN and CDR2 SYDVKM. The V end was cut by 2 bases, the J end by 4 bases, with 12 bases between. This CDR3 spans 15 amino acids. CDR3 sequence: CASSLIPTLYNEQFF. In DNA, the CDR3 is TGTGCCAGCAGTTTAATCCCAACACTTTACAATGAGCAGTTCTTC.

CDR3 region: CSASDGGVLETQYF. CDR3 DNA sequence: TGCAGTGCTAGTGACGGGGGGGTTTTGGAGACCCAGTACTTC. The V call is TRBV20-1, the J call TRBJ2-5, with 8 nucleotides matching TRBD2. Trimming cost V 3 bases and J 5 bases; bases outside gene matches: 8. Germline V gene sequence: CDR1 DFQATT, CDR2 SNEGSKA (reference sequence). CDR3 length: 14 residues.

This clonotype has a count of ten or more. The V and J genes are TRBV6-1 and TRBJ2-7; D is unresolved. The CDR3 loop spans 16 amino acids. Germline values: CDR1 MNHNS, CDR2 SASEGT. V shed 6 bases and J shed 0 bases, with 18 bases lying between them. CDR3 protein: CASSPFRYTSSYEQYF. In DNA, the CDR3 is TGTGCCAGCAGCCCCTTTCGTTACACGAGCTCCTACGAGCAGTACTTC.

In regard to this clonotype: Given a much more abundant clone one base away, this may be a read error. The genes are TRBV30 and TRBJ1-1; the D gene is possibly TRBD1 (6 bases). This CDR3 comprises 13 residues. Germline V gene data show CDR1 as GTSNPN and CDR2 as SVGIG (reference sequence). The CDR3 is CAWKGEGVSETFF. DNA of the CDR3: TGTGCCTGGAAGGGAGAGGGGGTTTCTGAAACTTTCTTT.

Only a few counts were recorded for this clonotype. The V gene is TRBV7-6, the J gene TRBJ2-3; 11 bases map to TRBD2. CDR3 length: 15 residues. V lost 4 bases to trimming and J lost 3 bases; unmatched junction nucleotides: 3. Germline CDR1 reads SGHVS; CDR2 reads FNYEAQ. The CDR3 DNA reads TGTGCCAGCAGCTCCTCTAGCGGGAGGACAGATACGCAGTATTTT. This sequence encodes CASSSSSGRTDTQYF.

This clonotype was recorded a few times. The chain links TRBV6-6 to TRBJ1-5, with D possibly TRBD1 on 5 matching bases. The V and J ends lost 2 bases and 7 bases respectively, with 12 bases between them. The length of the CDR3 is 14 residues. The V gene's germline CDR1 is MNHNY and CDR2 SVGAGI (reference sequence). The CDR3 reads CASSYQGPSQPQHF. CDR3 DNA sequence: TGTGCCAGCAGTTACCAGGGCCCAAGCCAGCCCCAGCATTTT.

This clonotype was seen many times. The CDR3 here is CASSYSRQRNIQYF. The CDR3 nucleotides read TGTGCCAGCAGTTACTCTAGGCAGAGGAACATTCAGTACTTC. The rearrangement links TRBV6-6 to TRBJ2-4; D ambiguous. V was cut by 0 bases and J by 7 bases, with 10 bases left in between. The germline gives CDR1 MNHNY, CDR2 SVGAGI (reference sequence). The CDR3 contains 14 residues.

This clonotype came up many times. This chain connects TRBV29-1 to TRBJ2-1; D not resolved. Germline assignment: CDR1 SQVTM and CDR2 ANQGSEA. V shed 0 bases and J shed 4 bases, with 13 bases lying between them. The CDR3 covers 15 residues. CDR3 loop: CSVEDDHLNYNEQFF. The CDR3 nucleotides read TGCAGCGTTGAAGACGATCATCTAAATTACAATGAGCAGTTCTTC.

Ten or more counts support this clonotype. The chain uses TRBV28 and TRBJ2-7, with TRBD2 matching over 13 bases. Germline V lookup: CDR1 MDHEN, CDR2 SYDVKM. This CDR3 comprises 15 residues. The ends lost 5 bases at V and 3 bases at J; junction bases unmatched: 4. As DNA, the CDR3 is TGTGCCAGCAGTCCTGGGACTAGCGGGAACTACGAGCAGTACTTC. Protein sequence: CASSPGTSGNYEQYF.

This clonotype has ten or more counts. The CDR3 protein is CASSFLIIGAQTEAFF. CDR3 bases: TGTGCCAGCAGCTTTCTTATAATAGGGGCGCAAACTGAAGCTTTCTTT. The chain is built from TRBV13 and TRBJ1-1; D is perhaps TRBD1 (5 bases). The germline V and J ends were trimmed by 3 bases and 5 bases, with 19 bases remaining between them. This CDR3 spans 16 amino acids. Germline CDR1 is PRHDT and CDR2 is FYEKMQ (reference sequence).

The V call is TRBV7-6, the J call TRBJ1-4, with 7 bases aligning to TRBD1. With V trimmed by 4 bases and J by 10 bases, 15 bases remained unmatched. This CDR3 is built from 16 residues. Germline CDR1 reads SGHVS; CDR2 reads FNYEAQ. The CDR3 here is CASSSESQGRRAKLFF. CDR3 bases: TGTGCCAGCAGCTCAGAATCACAGGGGCGGCGGGCAAAACTGTTTTTT. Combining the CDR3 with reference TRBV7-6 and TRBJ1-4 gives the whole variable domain GAGVSQSPRYKVTKRGQDVALRCDPISGHVSLYWYRQALGQGPEFLTYFNYEAQQDKSGLPNDRFSAERPEGSISTLTIQRTEQRDSAMYRCASSSESQGRRAKLFFGSGTQLSVL.

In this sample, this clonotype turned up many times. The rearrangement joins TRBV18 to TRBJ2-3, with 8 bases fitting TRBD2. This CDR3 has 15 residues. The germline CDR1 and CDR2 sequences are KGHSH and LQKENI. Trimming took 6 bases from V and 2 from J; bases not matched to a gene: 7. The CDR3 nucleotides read TGTGCCAGCTCTCTTACTAGCGGCATCACAGATACGCAGTATTTT. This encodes CASSLTSGITDTQYF.

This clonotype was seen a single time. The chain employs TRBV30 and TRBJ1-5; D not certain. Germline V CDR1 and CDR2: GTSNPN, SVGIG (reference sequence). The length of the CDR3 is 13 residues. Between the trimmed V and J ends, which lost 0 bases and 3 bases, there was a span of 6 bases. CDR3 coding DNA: TGTGCCTGGAGTGTACAGAACAATCAGCCCCAGCATTTT. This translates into CAWSVQNNQPQHF. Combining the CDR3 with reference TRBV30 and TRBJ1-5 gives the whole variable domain SQTIHQWPATLVQPVGSPLSLECTVEGTSNPNLYWYRQAAGRGLQLLFYSVGIGQISSEVPQNLSASRPQDRQFILSSKKLLLSDSGFYLCAWSVQNNQPQHFGDGTRLSIL.

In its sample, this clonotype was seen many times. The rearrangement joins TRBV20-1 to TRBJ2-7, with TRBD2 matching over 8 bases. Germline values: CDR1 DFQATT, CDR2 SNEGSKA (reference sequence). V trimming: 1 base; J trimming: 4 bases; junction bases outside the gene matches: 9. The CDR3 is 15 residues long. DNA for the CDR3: TGCAGTGCTAGAGTCGGGGGGGGTCGGGAATACGAGCAGTACTTC. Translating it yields CSARVGGGREYEQYF.

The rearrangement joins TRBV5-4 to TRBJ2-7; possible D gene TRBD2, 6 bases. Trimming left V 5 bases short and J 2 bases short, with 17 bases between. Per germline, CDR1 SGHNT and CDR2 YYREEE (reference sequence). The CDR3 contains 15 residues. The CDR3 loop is CASRNWGELAYEQYF. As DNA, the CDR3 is TGTGCCAGCAGAAATTGGGGGGAACTCGCCTACGAGCAGTACTTC.

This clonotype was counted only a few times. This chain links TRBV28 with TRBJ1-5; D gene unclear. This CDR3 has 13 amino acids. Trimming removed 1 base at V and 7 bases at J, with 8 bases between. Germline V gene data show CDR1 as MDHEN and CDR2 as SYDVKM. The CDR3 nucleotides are TGTGCCAGCAGTTTATTCCGGGAACAGCCCCAGCATTTT. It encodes CASSLFREQPQHF.

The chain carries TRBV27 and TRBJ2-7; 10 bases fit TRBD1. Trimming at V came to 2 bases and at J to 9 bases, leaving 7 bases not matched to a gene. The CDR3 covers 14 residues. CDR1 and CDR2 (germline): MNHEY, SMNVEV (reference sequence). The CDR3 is CASSLGTGAPGQYF. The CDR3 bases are TGTGCCAGCAGTTTAGGGACAGGGGCCCCCGGGCAGTACTTC.

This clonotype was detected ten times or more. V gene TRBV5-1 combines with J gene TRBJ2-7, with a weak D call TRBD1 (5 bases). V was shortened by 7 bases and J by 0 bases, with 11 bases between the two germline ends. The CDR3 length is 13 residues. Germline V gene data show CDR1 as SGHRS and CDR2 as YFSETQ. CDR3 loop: CASHTDSSYEQYF. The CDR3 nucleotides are TGCGCCAGCCATACTGACAGCTCCTACGAGCAGTACTTC.

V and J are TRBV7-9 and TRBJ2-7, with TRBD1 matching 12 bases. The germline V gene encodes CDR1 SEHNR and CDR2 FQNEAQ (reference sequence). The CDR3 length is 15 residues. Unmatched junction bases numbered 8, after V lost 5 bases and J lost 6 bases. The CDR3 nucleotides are TGTGCCAGCAGCGCTCCGGGACAGGGGGCGGCCGAGCAGTACTTC. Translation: CASSAPGQGAAEQYF.

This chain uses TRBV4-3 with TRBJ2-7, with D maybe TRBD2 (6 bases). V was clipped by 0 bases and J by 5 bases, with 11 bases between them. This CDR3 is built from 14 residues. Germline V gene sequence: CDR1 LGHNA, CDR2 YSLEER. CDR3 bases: TGCGCCAGCAGCCAAGATCGGGGGTCCGACGAGCAGTACTTC. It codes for CASSQDRGSDEQYF.